Only a few counts were recorded for the clone carrying this T cell receptor beta chain. V lost 1 base to trimming and J lost 6 bases, with 7 bases between them. This CDR3 is 13 amino acids long. Germline CDR1 and CDR2: MNHEY and SVGAGI. The sample comes from a study of T cells in Graves' hyperthyroidism and ophthalmopathy. TCR beta CDR3 regions were amplified from RNA. Primed by the HTBI set, a first-round RT-PCR was run on the TCR CDR3. TCRdb fed the multiplex PCR reads into MiXCR, producing one record per CDR3 protein. The sample contains about 350,000 distinct CDR3 sequences, about 17% of which appear only once.

Sequencing used blood. The receptor comes from a woman aged 25 to 45 with Graves' hyperthyroidism that later progressed to Graves' ophthalmopathy. This chain joins TRBV6-5 and TRBJ2-1, with D perhaps assigned TRBD1 or TRBD2 (5 bases each). The CDR3 region has the DNA TGTGCCAGCAGTTACTTTGGGGGCAATGAGCAGTTCTTC. Amino acid sequence: CASSYFGGNEQFF.